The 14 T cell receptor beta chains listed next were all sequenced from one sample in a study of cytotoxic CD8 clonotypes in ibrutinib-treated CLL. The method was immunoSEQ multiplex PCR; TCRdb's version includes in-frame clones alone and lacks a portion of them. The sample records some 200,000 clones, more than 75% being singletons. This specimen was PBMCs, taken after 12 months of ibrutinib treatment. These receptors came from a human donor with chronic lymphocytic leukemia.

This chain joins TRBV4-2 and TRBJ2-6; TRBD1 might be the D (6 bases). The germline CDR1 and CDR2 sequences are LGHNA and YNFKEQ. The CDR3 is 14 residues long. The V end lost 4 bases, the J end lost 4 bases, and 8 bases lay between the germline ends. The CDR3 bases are TGTGCCAGCAGCCCAGGGGCCGGGGCCAACGTCCTGACTTTC. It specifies CASSPGAGANVLTF.

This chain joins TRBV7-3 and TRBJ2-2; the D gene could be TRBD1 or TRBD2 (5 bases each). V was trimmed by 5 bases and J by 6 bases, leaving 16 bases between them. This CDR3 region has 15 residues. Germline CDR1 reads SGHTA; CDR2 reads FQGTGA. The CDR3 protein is CASSPRPGAPGELFF. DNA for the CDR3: TGTGCCAGCAGCCCGAGGCCCGGGGCTCCCGGGGAGCTGTTTTTT.

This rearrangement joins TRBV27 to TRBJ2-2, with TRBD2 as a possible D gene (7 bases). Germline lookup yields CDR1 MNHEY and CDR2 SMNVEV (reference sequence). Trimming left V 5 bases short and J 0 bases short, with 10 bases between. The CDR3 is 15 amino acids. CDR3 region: CASSGGDTNTGELFF. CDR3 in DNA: TGTGCCAGCAGTGGGGGGGACACGAACACCGGGGAGCTGTTTTTT.

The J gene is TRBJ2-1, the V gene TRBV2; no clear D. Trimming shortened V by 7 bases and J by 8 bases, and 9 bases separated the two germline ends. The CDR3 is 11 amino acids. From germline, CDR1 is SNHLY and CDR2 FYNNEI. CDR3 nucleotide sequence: TGTGCCAGCACCTCCGTCTATGAGCAGTTCTTC. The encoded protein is CASTSVYEQFF.

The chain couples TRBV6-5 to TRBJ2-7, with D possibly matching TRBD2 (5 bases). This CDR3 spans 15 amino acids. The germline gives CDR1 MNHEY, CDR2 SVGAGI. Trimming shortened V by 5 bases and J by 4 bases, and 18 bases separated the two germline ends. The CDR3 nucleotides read TGTGCCAGCAGTAAAGGAGGACTTCTATCTTACGAGCAGTACTTC. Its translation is CASSKGGLLSYEQYF.

CDR3 loop: CASRTSGRSQETQYF. The CDR3 region has the DNA TGTGCCAGTAGGACTAGCGGGAGGTCCCAAGAGACCCAGTACTTC. The V and J genes are TRBV19 and TRBJ2-5, with 13 bases that match TRBD2. The CDR3 covers 15 residues. Losses at the gene ends were 6 bases for V and 1 base for J; bases not matched to a gene: 2. Germline CDR1 and CDR2: LNHDA and SQIVND (reference sequence).

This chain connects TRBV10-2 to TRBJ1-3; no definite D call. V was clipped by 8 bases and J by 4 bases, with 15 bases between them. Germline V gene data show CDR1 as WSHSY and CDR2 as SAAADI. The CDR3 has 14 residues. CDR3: CASRSAGAGNTIYF. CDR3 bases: TGCGCCAGCCGGTCGGCAGGTGCGGGAAACACCATATATTTT.

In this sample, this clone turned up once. CDR3 protein: CASSYSIGPNTEAFF. Here the CDR3 DNA reads TGTGCCAGCAGTTACTCGATCGGCCCGAACACTGAAGCTTTCTTT. The chain couples TRBV6-5 to TRBJ1-1; D is ambiguous. CDR3 size: 15 residues. Germline values: CDR1 MNHEY, CDR2 SVGAGI. Trimming left V 0 bases short and J 1 base short, with 9 bases between.

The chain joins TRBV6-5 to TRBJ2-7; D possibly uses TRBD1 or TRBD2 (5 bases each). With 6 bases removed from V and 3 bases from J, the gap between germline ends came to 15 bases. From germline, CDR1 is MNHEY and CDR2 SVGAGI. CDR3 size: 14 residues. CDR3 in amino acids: CASSARETYYEQYF. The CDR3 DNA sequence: TGTGCCAGCAGCGCCAGGGAGACCTACTACGAGCAGTACTTC.

The CDR3 here is CASSFGSSSNYGYTF. The CDR3 DNA sequence: TGTGCCAGCAGCTTTGGGTCCAGCTCTAACTATGGCTACACCTTC. The V call is TRBV11-3, the J call TRBJ1-2; D is undetermined. The germline V gene encodes CDR1 SGHNT and CDR2 YENEEA. V lost 3 bases and J lost 0, with 11 bases in between. The CDR3 runs 15 residues.

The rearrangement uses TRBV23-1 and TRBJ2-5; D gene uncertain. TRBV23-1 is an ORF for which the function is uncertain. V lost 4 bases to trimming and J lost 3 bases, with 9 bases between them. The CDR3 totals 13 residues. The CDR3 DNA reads TGCGCCAGCAGTCCCCTCCGGGAAGAGACCCAGTACTTC. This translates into CASSPLREETQYF.

The CDR3 DNA reads TGTGCCAGCAGTTCTTTCGATCTGGGGGAGCAGTACTTC. This codes for CASSSFDLGEQYF. This chain uses TRBV11-1 with TRBJ2-7; D remains unclear. V gave up 6 bases and J gave up 7 bases, with 16 bases separating them. The length of the CDR3 is 13 residues. Per germline, CDR1 SGHAT and CDR2 FQDESV (reference sequence). Using reference TRBV11-1 and TRBJ2-7 for the parts outside the CDR3, the full variable domain is EAEVAQSPRYKITEKSQAVAFWCDPISGHATLYWYRQILGQGPELLVQFQDESVVDDSQLPKDRFSAERLKGVDSTLKIQPAELGDSAMYLCASSSFDLGEQYFGPGTRLTVT.

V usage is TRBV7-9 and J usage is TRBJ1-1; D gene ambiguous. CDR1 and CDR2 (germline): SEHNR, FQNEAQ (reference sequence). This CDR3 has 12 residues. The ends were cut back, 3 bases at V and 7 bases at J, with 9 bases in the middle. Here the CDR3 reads CASSFDHSEAFF. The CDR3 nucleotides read TGTGCCAGCAGCTTCGATCACAGTGAAGCTTTCTTT.

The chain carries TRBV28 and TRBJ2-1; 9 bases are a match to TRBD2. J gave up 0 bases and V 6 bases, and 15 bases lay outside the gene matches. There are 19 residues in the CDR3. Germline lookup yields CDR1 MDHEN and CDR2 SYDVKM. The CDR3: CASRGRKGLAGYSYNEQFF. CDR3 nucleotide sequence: TGTGCCAGCAGGGGGAGGAAGGGGCTAGCGGGGTACTCCTACAATGAGCAGTTCTTC.